This section outlines one T cell receptor beta chain sequence together with its context. Its cognate antigen has yet to be identified. Base qualities were left out, and no much larger clone turns up one base away. Library preparation employed the immunoSEQ multiplex PCR assay. The clones in this table, taken by TCRdb from immuneACCESS, are in-frame only. Not every clone is retained; where verified, under half of the shortfall comes from an unresolved V gene, and the cause of the rest is unknown. The sample has some 27,000 clones on record, 85% to 95% of them singletons. 0.43% of the sample belongs to the ten largest clones. This sample was included in a study of T cell changes during pregnancy in multiple sclerosis (dated by TCRdb to about 2019). For context, the study as a whole: Changes in the T cell repertoire over the course of pregnancy were examined in this study in women with multiple sclerosis.

The CDR1 and CDR2 encoded by the germline V gene are MNHEY and SVGAGI. Ends trimmed: V by 2 bases, J by 2 bases; bases unmatched to a gene: 6. Reading from cysteine to phenylalanine, the CDR3 counts 16 amino acids. Left in the record is the CDR3 DNA by itself, 48 bases read in frame from the first base. The source was CD4+ T cells from peripheral blood mononuclear cells, collected after pregnancy. The chain is made from TRBV6-5 and TRBJ2-3; TRBD2 fits 8 bases in the junction. The source of this sequence is a female donor with multiple sclerosis, enrolled in a pregnancy study. The CDR3 amino acid sequence is: CASSYRAGANTDTQYF. The nucleotides read TGTGCCAGCAGTTACCGAGCGGGAGCCAACACAGATACGCAGTATTTT.